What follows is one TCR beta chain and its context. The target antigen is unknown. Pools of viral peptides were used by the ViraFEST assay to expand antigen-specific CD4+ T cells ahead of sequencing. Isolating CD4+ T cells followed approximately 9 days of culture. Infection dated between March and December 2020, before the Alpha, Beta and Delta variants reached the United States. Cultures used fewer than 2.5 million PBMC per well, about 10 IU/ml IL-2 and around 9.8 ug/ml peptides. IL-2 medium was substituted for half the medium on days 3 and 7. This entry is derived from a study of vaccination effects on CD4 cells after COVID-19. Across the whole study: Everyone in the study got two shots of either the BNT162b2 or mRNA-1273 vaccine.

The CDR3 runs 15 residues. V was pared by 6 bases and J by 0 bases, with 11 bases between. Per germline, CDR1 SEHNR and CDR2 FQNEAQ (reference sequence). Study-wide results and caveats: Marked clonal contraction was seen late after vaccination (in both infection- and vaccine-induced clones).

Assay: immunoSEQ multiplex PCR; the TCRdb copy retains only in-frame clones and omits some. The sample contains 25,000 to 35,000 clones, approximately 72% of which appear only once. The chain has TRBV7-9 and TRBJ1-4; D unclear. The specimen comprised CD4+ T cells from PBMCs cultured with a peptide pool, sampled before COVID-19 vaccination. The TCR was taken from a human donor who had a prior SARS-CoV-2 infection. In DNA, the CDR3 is TGTGCCAGCAGAGGGAAGGTTGCAACTAATGAAAAACTGTTTTTT. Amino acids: CASRGKVATNEKLFF.